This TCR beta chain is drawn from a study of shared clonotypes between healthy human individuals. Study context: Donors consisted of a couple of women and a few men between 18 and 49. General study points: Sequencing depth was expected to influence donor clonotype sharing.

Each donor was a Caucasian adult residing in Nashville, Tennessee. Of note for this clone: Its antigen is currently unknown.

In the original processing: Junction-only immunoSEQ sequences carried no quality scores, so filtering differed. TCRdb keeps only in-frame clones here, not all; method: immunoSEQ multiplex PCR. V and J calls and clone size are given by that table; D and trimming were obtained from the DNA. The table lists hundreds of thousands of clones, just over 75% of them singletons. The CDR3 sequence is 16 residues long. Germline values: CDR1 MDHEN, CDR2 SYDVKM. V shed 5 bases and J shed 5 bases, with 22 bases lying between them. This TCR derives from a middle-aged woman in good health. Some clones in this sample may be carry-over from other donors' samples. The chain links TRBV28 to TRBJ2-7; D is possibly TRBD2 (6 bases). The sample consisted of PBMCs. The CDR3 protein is CASSAHGTALKNEQYF. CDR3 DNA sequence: TGTGCCAGCAGTGCCCATGGGACTGCTCTTAAGAACGAGCAGTACTTC.